A selection of T cell receptor beta chains follows, all from one sample in a study of blood T cell repertoires in COVID-19. Some clones are missing from TCRdb's copy, which holds only in-frame ones; the method was immunoSEQ multiplex PCR. The sample shows about 110,000 clones, under 75% of them seen only once. The specimen sequenced was peripheral blood. All receptors derive from a woman in her sixties or seventies with acute or convalescent COVID-19. Each CDR3 is given with its conserved first and last residue. The order of the fields is V gene, J gene, CDR3 protein.

TRBV11-2,TRBJ1-4,CASSSFWTGDNEKLFF
TRBV30,TRBJ1-3,CAWSVQGFTSGNTIYF
TRBV7-2,TRBJ1-2,CASSPGHLNYGYTF
TRBV28,TRBJ2-1,CASSLPGTNEQFF
TRBV5-1,TRBJ1-3,CASSYSTGGRNTIYF
TRBV13,TRBJ1-5,CASSLRRGNQPQHF
TRBV27,TRBJ2-2,CASSLWGAGELFF
TRBV3-1/TRBV3-2,TRBJ2-1,CASSQDRTSGYREQFF
TRBV27,TRBJ1-6,CASRLQAAFSPLHF
TRBV7-9,TRBJ1-1,CASSWGGTVNTEAFF
TRBV18,TRBJ1-1,CASSPGTGQRAEAFF
TRBV5-1,TRBJ2-2,CASSSRAGGPGTGELFF
TRBV5-1,TRBJ2-1,CASNAGDSYNEQFF
TRBV27,TRBJ1-2,CASSFGRDYGYTF
TRBV18,TRBJ1-2,CASSQAGRDFGYTF
TRBV5-1,TRBJ1-2,CASSLGGPTNYGYTF
TRBV27,TRBJ2-1,CASSLSGGGAQFF
TRBV5-6,TRBJ1-2,CASSLTGPAYGYTF
TRBV11-3,TRBJ2-3,CASSPTRSTDTQYF
TRBV7-7,TRBJ2-1,CASSRSSGGGYNEQFF
TRBV9,TRBJ2-7,CASSVAGLAGIHEQYF
TRBV10-2,TRBJ2-7,CASSDRGGTGTNFYEQYF
TRBV7-9,TRBJ2-2,CASSSQRGGRTGELFF
TRBV18,TRBJ2-7,CASADGQPYEQYF
TRBV2,TRBJ2-7,CASSVKWQGTIDEQYF
TRBV2,TRBJ2-7,CASSRQGRGSEQYF
TRBV5-6,TRBJ1-6,CASSFGGRNSPLHF
TRBV2,TRBJ1-5,CASSARGVDQPQHF
TRBV6-2/TRBV6-3,TRBJ1-4,CASSYSKLPGQGDEKLFF
TRBV7-2,TRBJ1-3,CASKRTGSGNTIYF
TRBV5-6,TRBJ2-3,CASSLGSGLSF
TRBV9,TRBJ1-3,CASSQRTASGNTIYF
TRBV2,TRBJ1-2,CASIPQLSESYGYTF
TRBV19,TRBJ1-6,CASSTAQGYNSPLHF
TRBV24-1,TRBJ2-3,CATSDFGAGGQNTQYF
TRBV19,TRBJ2-5,CASRDGQGGETQYF
TRBV24-1,TRBJ2-1,CATSDPRGVDEQFF
TRBV5-1,TRBJ1-4,CASSSSQTNEKLFF
TRBV3-1/TRBV3-2,TRBJ2-1,CATSDARLTYNEQFF
TRBV19,TRBJ1-5,CASSPPGYSNQPQHF
TRBV11-1,TRBJ2-4,CASRRTGGNIQYF
TRBV19,TRBJ2-1,CASSSTGLAGVNEQFF